This T cell receptor beta chain originates from a study of blood T cell repertoires in COVID-19 (dated by TCRdb to 2018 to 2020). With respect to the entire study: Samples covering the acute and convalescent phases of COVID-19 were provided by collaborators in the United States, Italy and Spain. The prospective study material was composed of cDNA or gDNA derived from T cells, B-cell-depleted T cells, or PBMCs. Deeply sampled blood TCRbeta repertoires from subjects exposed to, actively infected with, or recovered from COVID-19 were included in the dataset. The repertoires were released in a freely available public database meant as a resource for research on the immune response to SARS-CoV-2. Samples were obtained from the ongoing ImmuneRACE study (first 160 participants) and from over a thousand subjects provided by 6 global collaborators. Nearly every sample came with metadata listing a de-identified subject ID, COVID-19 status, age in years and sex. Where available, HLA class I and class II types were taken from metadata supplied by the sample provider and were not determined by assay-based typing.

Points on this clone: The antigen this receptor binds is unknown. Base qualities are missing; no much larger clone stands one base away.

The investigation overall reported the following: The amount of clinical and demographic metadata varied by source and participant and was provided uncurated.

Participants in the prospective study were enrolled through a virtual design, were aged 18 to 89 years, and lived in roughly 26 United States geographic areas. To assign participants to cohorts, the prospective study relied on clinical history that participants themselves reported in a screening survey and a study questionnaire. Recovered participants in ImmuneRACE Cohort 3 were defined as having two consecutive negative NP/OP PCR tests, clearance from a healthcare professional, or resolution of symptoms. In the prospective study, whole blood, serum and a nasopharyngeal or oropharyngeal swab were collected from each participant by mobile phlebotomists. Over a roughly 2-month period, participants in the prospective study had the option of providing additional blood draws and questionnaires. Before DNA extraction, blood samples from the prospective study were shipped at room temperature or frozen.

TCRbeta CDR3 regions were amplified from genomic DNA by means of the immunoSEQ Assay, a bias-controlled multiplex PCR. From the authors' description of their analysis: The number of nucleated cells in each sample was estimated from the amplification of reference gene primers within the assay. To quantify the absolute abundance of each unique TCRbeta CDR3 rearrangement, sequence reads were collapsed and filtered. For each sample, productive Simpson clonality was calculated as the square root of Simpson's diversity index over productive rearrangements. TCRdb carries this immuneACCESS record with in-frame sequences only. Its versions omit some clonotypes, under half of them owing to an unresolved V gene in the studies checked, with the rest unexplained. V and J calls and clone size are given by that table; D and trimming were obtained from the DNA. This sample lists more than 110,000 clones; 75% to 80% were detected once. The ten largest clones take up just under 3% of the sample.

Trimming removed 10 bases from V and 0 bases from J; the gene matches leave 4 bases unexplained. Inclusive of the bounding cysteine and phenylalanine, the CDR3 is 13 residues long. Of all the DNA, just the CDR3 is kept, 39 bases in frame from base 1. The sequence links TRBV12-3 or TRBV12-4 to TRBJ2-7; the central 9 bases match TRBD2. The sequencing sample was made of PBMCs or T cells enriched from blood (not recorded which). The clonotype was recovered from a woman in her fifties or sixties who had recovered from COVID-19. The sequenced DNA: TGTGCCATTAGCGGGAGTAACTCCTACGAGCAGTACTTC. This yields the protein CAISGSNSYEQYF.